The 10 T cell receptor beta chains presented below share a single source sample, sequenced in a study of blood T cell repertoires in COVID-19. Sequencing used immunoSEQ multiplex PCR; TCRdb keeps in-frame clones, though not all of them. This table has about 310,000 clones, approximately 86% appearing once. Sample: peripheral blood. The receptor set was obtained from a man aged 65-85 years with acute or convalescent COVID-19.

The chain links TRBV5-6 to TRBJ1-2; D gene ambiguous. The CDR3 spans 13 residues. CDR1 and CDR2 from the germline V gene are SGHDT and YYEEEE. V gave up 9 bases and J gave up 4 bases, with 16 bases separating them. The CDR3 region has the DNA TGTGCCACCATTCGTCGGGATGGCTATGGCTACACCTTC. Protein: CATIRRDGYGYTF. The whole variable domain, remainder taken from reference TRBV5-6 and TRBJ1-2, is DAGVTQSPTHLIKTRGQQVTLRCSPKSGHDTVSWYQQALGQGPQFIFQYYEEEERQRGNFPDRFSGHQFPNYSSELNVNALLLGDSALYLCATIRRDGYGYTFGSGTRLTVV.

The V gene is TRBV7-2, the J gene TRBJ2-5; the match to TRBD1 covers 11 bases. Germline CDR1 SGHTA, CDR2 FQGNSA. V was pared by 1 base and J by 2 bases, with 6 bases of the junction left unmatched. The CDR3 loop spans 17 amino acids. The CDR3 coding sequence is TGTGCCAGCAGCTTAGTTGAGGACAGGGGGCGGCAAGAGACCCAGTACTTC. As protein: CASSLVEDRGRQETQYF. Full variable domain (rest looked up from reference TRBV7-2 and TRBJ2-5): GAGVSQSPSNKVTEKGKDVELRCDPISGHTALYWYRQSLGQGLEFLIYFQGNSAPDKSGLPSDRFSAERTGGSVSTLTIQRTQQEDSAVYLCASSLVEDRGRQETQYFGPGTRLLVL.

This clone appeared many times. CDR3 region: CASSRGSGAGNTIYF. The CDR3 nucleotides are TGTGCCAGCAGCCGAGGGTCAGGGGCTGGAAACACCATATATTTT. The chain couples TRBV3-1 (or the pseudogene TRBV3-2) to TRBJ1-3, with D tentatively TRBD1 (6 bases). There are 15 residues in the CDR3. Between the trimmed V and J ends, which lost 4 bases and 2 bases, there was a span of 12 bases. Germline assignment: CDR1 LGHDT and CDR2 YNNKEL (reference sequence).

V is TRBV6-1 and J is TRBJ2-1; 10 bases are a match to TRBD2. This CDR3 comprises 16 residues. V gave up 1 base and J gave up 4 bases; unmatched junction bases: 4. Germline assignment: CDR1 MNHNS and CDR2 SASEGT. CDR3 region: CASSEEGLAYYNEQFF. The CDR3, as DNA: TGTGCCAGCAGTGAAGAGGGACTAGCGTATTACAATGAGCAGTTCTTC.

This clone occurred a few times. The chain has TRBV7-7 and TRBJ1-2; 10 bases fit TRBD1. The CDR3 has 17 residues. Germline CDR1 reads SSHAT; CDR2 reads FNYEAQ (reference sequence). V lost 6 bases, J lost 0 bases, and 10 bases stayed unmatched. DNA of the CDR3: TGTGCCAGCAGGTGGGGTCCCGGGACAGGGGCTAACTATGGCTACACCTTC. This encodes CASRWGPGTGANYGYTF. Together with reference TRBV7-7 and TRBJ1-2, the CDR3 gives the full variable domain: GAGVSQSPRYKVTKRGQDVTLRCDPISSHATLYWYQQALGQGPEFLTYFNYEAQPDKSGLPSDRFSAERPEGSISTLTIQRTEQRDSAMYRCASRWGPGTGANYGYTFGSGTRLTVV.

In its sample, this clone was seen a few times. This rearrangement joins TRBV29-1 to TRBJ1-4; no definite D call. Germline V gene data show CDR1 as SQVTM and CDR2 as ANQGSEA. V was trimmed by 4 bases and J by 5 bases, leaving 8 bases between them. The CDR3 is 12 amino acids. The CDR3, as DNA: TGCAGCGTTGTAATTTCCAATGAAAAACTGTTTTTT. Amino acid sequence: CSVVISNEKLFF.

CDR3 residues: CASSERAGDNQPQHF. DNA for the CDR3: TGTGCCAGCAGTGAAAGGGCAGGGGACAATCAGCCCCAGCATTTT. The chain employs TRBV2 and TRBJ1-5, with D perhaps matching TRBD1 (6 bases). CDR1 is SNHLY, CDR2 FYNNEI, per germline. The V end was cut by 2 bases, the J end by 3 bases, with 11 bases between. This CDR3 has 15 residues.

The rearrangement links TRBV21-1 to TRBJ2-2; TRBD2 reflects the table's D call only, with no check against the DNA. TRBV21-1 is given as a pseudogene. The CDR3 covers 15 residues. The CDR3 here is CASSKLREDGGELFF. CDR3 coding DNA: TGTGCCAGCAGCAAACTTCGGGAGGATGGCGGGGAGCTGTTTTTT.

The chain uses TRBV6-5 and TRBJ2-1; 9 bases line up with TRBD2. V dropped 2 bases and J dropped 7; count of bases not matched to a gene: 9. This CDR3 is built from 16 residues. CDR1 MNHEY and CDR2 SVGAGI come from the germline V gene. The CDR3 loop reads CASSYQIAGASNEQFF. In nucleotides, the CDR3 is TGTGCCAGCAGTTACCAAATAGCGGGAGCCTCTAATGAGCAGTTCTTC.

The chain recombines TRBV15 with TRBJ2-1, with 7 bases matching TRBD2. The CDR3 runs to 15 residues. Germline V CDR1 and CDR2: LNHNV, YYDKDF (reference sequence). Trimming at V came to 1 base and at J to 9 bases, leaving 9 bases not matched to a gene. This chain's CDR3 is CATSRGTSEGAEQFF. CDR3 DNA: TGTGCCACCAGCAGAGGGACTAGTGAAGGTGCTGAGCAGTTCTTC.